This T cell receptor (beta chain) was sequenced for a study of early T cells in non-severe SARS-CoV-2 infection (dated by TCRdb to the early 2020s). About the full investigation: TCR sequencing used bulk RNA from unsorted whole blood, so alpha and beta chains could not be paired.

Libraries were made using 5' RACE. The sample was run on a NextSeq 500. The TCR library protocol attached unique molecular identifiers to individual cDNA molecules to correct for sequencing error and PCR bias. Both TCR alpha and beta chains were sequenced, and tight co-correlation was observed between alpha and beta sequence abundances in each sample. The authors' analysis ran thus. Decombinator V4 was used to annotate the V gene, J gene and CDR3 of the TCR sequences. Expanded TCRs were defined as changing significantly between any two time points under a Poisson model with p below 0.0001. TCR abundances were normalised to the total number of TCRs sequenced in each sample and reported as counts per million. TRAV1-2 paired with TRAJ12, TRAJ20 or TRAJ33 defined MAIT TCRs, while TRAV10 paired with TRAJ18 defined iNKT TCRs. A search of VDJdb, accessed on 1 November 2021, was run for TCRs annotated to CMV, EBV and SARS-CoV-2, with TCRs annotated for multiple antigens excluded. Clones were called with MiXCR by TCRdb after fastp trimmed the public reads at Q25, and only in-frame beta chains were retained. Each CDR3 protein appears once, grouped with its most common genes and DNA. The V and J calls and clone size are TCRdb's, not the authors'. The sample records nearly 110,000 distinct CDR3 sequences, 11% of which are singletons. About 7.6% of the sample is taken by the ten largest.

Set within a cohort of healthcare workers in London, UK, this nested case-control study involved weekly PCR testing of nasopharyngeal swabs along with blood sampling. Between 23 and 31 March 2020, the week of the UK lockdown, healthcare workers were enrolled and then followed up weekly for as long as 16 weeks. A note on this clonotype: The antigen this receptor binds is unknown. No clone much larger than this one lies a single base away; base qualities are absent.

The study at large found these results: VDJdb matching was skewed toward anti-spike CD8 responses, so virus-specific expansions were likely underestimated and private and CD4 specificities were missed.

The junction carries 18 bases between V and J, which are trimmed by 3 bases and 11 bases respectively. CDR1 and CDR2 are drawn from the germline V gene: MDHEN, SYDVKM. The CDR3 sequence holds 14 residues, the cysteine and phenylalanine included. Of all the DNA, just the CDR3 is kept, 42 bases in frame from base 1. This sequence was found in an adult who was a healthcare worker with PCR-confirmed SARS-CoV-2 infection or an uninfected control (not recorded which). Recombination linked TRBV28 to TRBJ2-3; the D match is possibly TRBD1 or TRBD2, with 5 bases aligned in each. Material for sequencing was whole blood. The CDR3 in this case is CASSLGDVPLRQYF. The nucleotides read TGTGCCAGCAGTTTGGGGGACGTCCCGCTGAGGCAGTATTTT. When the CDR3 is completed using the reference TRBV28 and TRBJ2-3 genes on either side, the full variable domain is DVKVTQSSRYLVKRTGEKVFLECVQDMDHENMFWYRQDPGLGLRLIYFSYDVKMKEKGDIPEGYSVSREKKERFSLILESASTNQTSMYLCASSLGDVPLRQYFGPGTRLTVL.